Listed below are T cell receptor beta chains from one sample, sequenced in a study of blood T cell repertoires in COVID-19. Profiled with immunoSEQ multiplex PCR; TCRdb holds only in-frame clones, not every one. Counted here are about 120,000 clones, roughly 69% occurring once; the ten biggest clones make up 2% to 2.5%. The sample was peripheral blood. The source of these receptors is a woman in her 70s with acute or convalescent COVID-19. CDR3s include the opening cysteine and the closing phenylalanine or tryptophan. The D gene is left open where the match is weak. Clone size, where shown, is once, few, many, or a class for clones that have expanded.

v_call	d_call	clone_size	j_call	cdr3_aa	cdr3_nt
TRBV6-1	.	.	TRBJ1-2	CASSEQSYGYTF	TGTGCCAGCAGTGAGCAGTCATATGGCTACACCTTC
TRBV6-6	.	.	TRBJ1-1	CASSYSVLSQVREAFF	TGTGCCAGCAGTTACTCGGTTCTCTCCCAGGTACGCGAAGCTTTCTTT
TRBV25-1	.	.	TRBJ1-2	CASSVSNGGHYGYTF	TGTGCCAGCAGTGTCTCGAACGGGGGGCACTATGGCTACACCTTC
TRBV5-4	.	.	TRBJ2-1	CASSSEGTYNEQFF	TGTGCCAGCAGCTCGGAGGGGACCTACAATGAGCAGTTCTTC
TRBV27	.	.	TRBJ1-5	CASSLRGPNQPQHF	TGTGCCAGCAGTTTAAGGGGTCCGAATCAGCCCCAGCATTTT
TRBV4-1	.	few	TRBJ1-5	CASSQDPSGNQPQHF	TGCGCCAGCAGCCAAGACCCTTCAGGGAATCAGCCCCAGCATTTT
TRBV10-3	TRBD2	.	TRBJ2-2	CAISVDRPGTSAQSATGELFF	TGTGCCATCAGTGTGGACAGACCCGGGACTAGCGCCCAATCGGCCACCGGGGAGCTGTTTTTT
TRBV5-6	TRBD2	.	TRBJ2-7	CASSLRTSGGYYEQYF	TGTGCCAGCAGCCTAAGGACTAGCGGGGGCTACTACGAGCAGTACTTC
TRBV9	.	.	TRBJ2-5	CASSEGTRQPQETQYF	TGTGCCAGCAGCGAGGGAACAAGACAGCCCCAAGAGACCCAGTACTTC
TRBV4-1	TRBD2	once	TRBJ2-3	CASSQGVSGSTRGGEQYF	TGCGCCAGCAGCCAAGGAGTTAGCGGGAGTACGAGGGGGGGAGAGCAGTATTTT
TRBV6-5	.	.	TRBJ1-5	CASSYRGDGGQPQHF	TGTGCCAGCAGTTACCGGGGGGACGGAGGTCAGCCCCAGCATTTT
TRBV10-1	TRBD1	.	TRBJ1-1	CASSAHTGGAGSTEAFF	TGCGCCAGCAGTGCCCACACAGGGGGCGCGGGGAGCACTGAAGCTTTCTTT
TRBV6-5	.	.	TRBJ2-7	CASSQPPGRSEQYF	TGTGCCAGCAGCCAACCCCCAGGGAGGAGCGAGCAGTACTTC
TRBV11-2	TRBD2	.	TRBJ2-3	CASSLTGGKTDTQYF	TGTGCCAGCAGCTTAACGGGGGGGAAGACAGATACGCAGTATTTT
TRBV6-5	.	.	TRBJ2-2	CASSPARGDTGELFF	TGTGCCAGCAGTCCGGCAAGGGGTGACACCGGGGAGCTGTTTTTT
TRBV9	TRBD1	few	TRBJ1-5	CASSVGAGGGQPQHF	TGTGCCAGCAGCGTAGGAGCAGGGGGTGGTCAGCCCCAGCATTTT
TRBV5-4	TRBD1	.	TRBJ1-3	CASSHGQGLISGNTIYF	TGTGCCAGCAGCCATGGACAGGGGCTCATCTCTGGAAACACCATATATTTT
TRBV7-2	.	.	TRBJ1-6	CASSPQQGGNSPLHF	TGTGCCAGCAGCCCTCAGCAGGGAGGCAATTCACCCCTCCACTTT
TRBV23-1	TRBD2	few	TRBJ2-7	CASTRTSGTYEQYF	TGCGCCAGCACTCGGACTAGCGGGACCTACGAGCAGTACTTC
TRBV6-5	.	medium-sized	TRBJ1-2	CASRTMNRDGYTF	TGTGCCAGCAGAACAATGAACAGGGATGGCTACACCTTC
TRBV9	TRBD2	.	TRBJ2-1	CASSVVGSGSSYNEQFF	TGTGCCAGCAGCGTAGTTGGCAGCGGGAGCTCCTACAATGAGCAGTTCTTC
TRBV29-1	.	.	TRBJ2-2	CSGHREAGELFF	TGCAGCGGACACAGGGAAGCCGGGGAGCTGTTTTTT
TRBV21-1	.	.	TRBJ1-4	CASSNGTGRANEKLFF	TGTGCCAGCAGCAATGGGACAGGGAGAGCTAATGAAAAACTGTTTTTT
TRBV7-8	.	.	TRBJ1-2	CASSPGTNYGYTF	TGTGCCAGCAGTCCCGGGACAAACTATGGCTACACCTTC
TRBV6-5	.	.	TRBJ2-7	CASRSGTSVGQYF	TGTGCCAGCAGATCCGGGACATCGGTCGGGCAGTACTTC
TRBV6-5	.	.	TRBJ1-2	CASSYAGFSYGYTF	TGTGCCAGCAGCTACGCAGGGTTTTCCTATGGCTACACCTTC
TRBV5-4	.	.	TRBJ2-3	CASSRVLGRTGTDTQYF	TGTGCCAGCAGCAGGGTCCTCGGCCGGACAGGCACAGATACGCAGTATTTT
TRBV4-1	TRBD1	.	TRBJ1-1	CASSQIQGAQVLTLTTEAFF	TGCGCCAGCAGCCAAATACAGGGGGCGCAGGTCCTGACGCTAACGACTGAAGCTTTCTTT
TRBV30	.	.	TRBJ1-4	CAWSLEGEKLFF	TGTGCCTGGAGTTTGGAGGGGGAAAAACTGTTTTTT
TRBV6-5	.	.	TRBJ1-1	CASSPAGGFGTEAFF	TGTGCCAGCAGCCCCGCGGGGGGGTTCGGAACTGAAGCTTTCTTT
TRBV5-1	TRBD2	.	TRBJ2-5	CASSLVVAGGPETQYF	TGCGCCAGCAGCTTGGTGGTAGCGGGGGGGCCGGAGACCCAGTACTTC
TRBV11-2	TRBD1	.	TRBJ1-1	CASSQTGGATEAFF	TGTGCCAGCAGCCAAACAGGGGGCGCGACTGAAGCTTTCTTT
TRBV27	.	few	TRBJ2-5	CASSLIASLLETQYF	TGTGCCAGCAGTTTAATCGCTAGCCTACTGGAGACCCAGTACTTC
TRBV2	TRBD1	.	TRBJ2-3	CASSEGRGRDTQYF	TGTGCCAGCAGTGAAGGCAGGGGGCGGGATACGCAGTATTTT
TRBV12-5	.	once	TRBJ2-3	CASGLDTSYTDTQYF	TGTGCTAGTGGTTTGGACACATCGTACACAGATACGCAGTATTTT
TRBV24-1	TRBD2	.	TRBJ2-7	CATSDFVSRLAGEQYF	TGTGCCACCAGTGATTTCGTCAGCCGACTAGCGGGCGAGCAGTACTTC
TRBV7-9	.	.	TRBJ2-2	CASSLQLALAGELFF	TGTGCCAGCAGCTTACAACTAGCTTTGGCCGGGGAGCTGTTTTTT
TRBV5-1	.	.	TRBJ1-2	CASRPGTSFGYTF	TGCGCCAGCAGACCAGGGACATCCTTTGGCTACACCTTC
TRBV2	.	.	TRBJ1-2	CASSRNMGANYGYTF	TGTGCCAGCAGCCGTAATATGGGGGCGAACTATGGCTACACCTTC
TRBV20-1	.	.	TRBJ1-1	CSASSGNMNTEAFF	TGCAGTGCTAGTAGCGGGAACATGAACACTGAAGCTTTCTTT
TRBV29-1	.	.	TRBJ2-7	CSVYGSSYEQYF	TGCAGCGTTTATGGCAGCTCCTACGAGCAGTACTTC
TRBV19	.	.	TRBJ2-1	CASSIKGLGGNEQFF	TGTGCCAGTAGTATAAAGGGACTCGGAGGCAATGAGCAGTTCTTC
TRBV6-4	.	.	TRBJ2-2	CASRRWGDTGELFF	TGTGCCAGCAGGAGGTGGGGGGACACCGGGGAGCTGTTTTTT
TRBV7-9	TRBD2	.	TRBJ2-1	CASSPPGLAPYNEQFF	TGTGCCAGCAGCCCGCCGGGACTAGCGCCCTACAATGAGCAGTTCTTC
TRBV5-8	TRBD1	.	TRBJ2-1	CASSEDREYNEQFF	TGTGCCAGCAGCGAGGACAGGGAGTACAATGAGCAGTTCTTC
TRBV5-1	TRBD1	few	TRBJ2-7	CASSVGTGAYEQYF	TGCGCCAGCAGCGTCGGGACAGGGGCGTACGAGCAGTACTTC
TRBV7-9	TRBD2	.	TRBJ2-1	CASSQGLAGAPSYNEQFF	TGTGCCAGCAGCCAAGGGCTAGCGGGAGCCCCCTCCTACAATGAGCAGTTCTTC
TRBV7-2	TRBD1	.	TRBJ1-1	CASSLFGWDRSVMNTEAFF	TGTGCCAGCAGCCTCTTTGGGTGGGACAGGAGCGTTATGAACACTGAAGCTTTCTTT
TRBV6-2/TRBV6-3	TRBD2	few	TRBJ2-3	CASSTGTSGSDTQYF	TGTGCCAGCAGTACCGGGACTAGCGGGAGCGATACGCAGTATTTT